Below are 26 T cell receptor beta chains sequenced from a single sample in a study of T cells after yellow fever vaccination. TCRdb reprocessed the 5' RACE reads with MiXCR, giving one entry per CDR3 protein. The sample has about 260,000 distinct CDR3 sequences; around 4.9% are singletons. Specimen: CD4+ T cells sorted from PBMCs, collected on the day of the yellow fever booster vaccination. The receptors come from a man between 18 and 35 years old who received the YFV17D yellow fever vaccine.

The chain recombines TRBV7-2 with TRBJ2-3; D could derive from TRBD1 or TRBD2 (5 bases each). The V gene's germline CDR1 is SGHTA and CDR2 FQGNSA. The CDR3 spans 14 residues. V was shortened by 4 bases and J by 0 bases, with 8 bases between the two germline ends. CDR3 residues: CASSWGPSTDTQYF. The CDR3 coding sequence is TGTGCCAGCAGCTGGGGACCTAGCACAGATACGCAGTATTTT.

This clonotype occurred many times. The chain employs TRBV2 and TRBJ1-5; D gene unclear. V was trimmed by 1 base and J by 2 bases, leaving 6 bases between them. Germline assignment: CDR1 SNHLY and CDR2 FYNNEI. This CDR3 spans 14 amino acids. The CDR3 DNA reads TGTGCCAGCAGTGAAGTCGGACGCAATCAGCCCCAGCATTTT. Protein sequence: CASSEVGRNQPQHF.

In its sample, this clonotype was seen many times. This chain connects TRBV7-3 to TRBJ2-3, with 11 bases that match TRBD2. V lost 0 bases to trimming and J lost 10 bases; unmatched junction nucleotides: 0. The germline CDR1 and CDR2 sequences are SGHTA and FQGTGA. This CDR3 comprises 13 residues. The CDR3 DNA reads TGTGCCAGCAGCTTAACTAGCGGGGGGGCGCAGTATTTT. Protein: CASSLTSGGAQYF.

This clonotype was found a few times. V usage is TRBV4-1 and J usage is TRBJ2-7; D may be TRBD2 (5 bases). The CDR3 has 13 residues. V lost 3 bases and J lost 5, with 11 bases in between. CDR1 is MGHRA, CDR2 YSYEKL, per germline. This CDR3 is CASSHPSRDEQYF. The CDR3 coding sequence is TGCGCCAGCAGCCATCCATCGAGGGACGAGCAGTACTTC.

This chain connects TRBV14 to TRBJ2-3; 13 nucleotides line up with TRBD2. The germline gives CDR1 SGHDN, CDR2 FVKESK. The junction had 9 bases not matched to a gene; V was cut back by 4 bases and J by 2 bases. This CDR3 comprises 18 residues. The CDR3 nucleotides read TGTGCCAGCAGCCGAGGGACTAGCGGGGCCATATACACAGATACGCAGTATTTT. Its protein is CASSRGTSGAIYTDTQYF.

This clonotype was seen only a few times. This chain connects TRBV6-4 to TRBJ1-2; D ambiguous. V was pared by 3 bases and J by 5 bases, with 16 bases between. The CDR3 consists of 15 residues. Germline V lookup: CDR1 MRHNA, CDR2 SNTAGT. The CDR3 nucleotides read TGTGCCAGCAGTGAGCAAGGGCAACCATTGTATGGCTACACCTTC. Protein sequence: CASSEQGQPLYGYTF.

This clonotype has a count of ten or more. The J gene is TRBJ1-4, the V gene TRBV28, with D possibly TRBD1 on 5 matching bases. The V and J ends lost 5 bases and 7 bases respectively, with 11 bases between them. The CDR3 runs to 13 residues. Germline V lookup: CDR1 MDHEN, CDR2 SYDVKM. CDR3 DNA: TGTGCCAGCAGTCCTGGGACGGGTGAAAAACTGTTTTTT. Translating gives CASSPGTGEKLFF.

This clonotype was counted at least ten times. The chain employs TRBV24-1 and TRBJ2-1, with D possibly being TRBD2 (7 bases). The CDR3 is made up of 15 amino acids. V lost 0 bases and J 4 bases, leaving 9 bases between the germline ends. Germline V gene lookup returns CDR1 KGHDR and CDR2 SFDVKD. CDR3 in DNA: TGTGCCACCAGTGATTTGGGGGGGGCGTACAATGAGCAGTTCTTC. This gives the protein CATSDLGGAYNEQFF.

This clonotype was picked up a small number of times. CDR3 amino acids: CASSLEGGASSNQPQHF. The CDR3 DNA reads TGTGCCAGCAGCTTAGAGGGGGGGGCATCGAGCAATCAGCCCCAGCATTTT. V gene TRBV7-2 combines with J gene TRBJ1-5; weak D call: TRBD1 (6 bases). Trimming pared 1 base from V and 1 base from J, leaving 14 bases between. The V gene's germline CDR1 is SGHTA and CDR2 FQGNSA. CDR3 size: 17 residues.

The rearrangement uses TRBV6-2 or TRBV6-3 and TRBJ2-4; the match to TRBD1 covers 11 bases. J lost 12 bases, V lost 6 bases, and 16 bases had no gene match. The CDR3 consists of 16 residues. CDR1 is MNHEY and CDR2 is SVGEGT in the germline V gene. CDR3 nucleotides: TGTGCCAGCAGACAGACCGGACAGGGGGCAGGACTGAGTCAGTACTTC. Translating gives CASRQTGQGAGLSQYF.

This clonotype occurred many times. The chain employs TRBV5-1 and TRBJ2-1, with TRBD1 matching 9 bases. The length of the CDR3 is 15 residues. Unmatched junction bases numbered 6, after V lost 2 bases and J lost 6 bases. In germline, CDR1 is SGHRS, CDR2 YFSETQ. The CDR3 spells CASSFTGQGINEQFF. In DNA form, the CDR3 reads TGCGCCAGCAGCTTTACGGGACAGGGTATCAATGAGCAGTTCTTC.

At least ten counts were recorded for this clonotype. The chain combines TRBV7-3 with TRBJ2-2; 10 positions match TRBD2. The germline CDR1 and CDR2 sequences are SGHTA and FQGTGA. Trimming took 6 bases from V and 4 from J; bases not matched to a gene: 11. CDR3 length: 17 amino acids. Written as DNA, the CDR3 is TGTGCCAGCAGTTCCCCCGGGGGACTAGCGAGCACCGGGGAGCTGTTTTTT. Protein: CASSSPGGLASTGELFF.

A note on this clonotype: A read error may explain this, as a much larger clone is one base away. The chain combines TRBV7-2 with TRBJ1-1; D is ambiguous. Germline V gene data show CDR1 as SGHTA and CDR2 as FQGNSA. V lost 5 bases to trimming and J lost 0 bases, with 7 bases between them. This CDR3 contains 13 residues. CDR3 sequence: CASSAGMNTEAFF. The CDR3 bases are TGTGCCAGCAGCGCCGGGATGAACACTGAAGCTTTCTTT.

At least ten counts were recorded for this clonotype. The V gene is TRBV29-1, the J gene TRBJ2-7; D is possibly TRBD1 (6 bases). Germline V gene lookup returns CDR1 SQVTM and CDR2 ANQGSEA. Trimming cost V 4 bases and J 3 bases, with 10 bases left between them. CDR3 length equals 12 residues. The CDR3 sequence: CSVVQGYYEQYF. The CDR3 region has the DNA TGCAGCGTTGTCCAGGGGTACTACGAGCAGTACTTC.

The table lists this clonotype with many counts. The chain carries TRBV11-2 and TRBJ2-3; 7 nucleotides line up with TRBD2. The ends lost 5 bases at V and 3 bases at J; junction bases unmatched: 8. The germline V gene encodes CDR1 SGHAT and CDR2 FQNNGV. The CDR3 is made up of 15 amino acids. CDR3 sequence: CASSPPGGRTDTQYF. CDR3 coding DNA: TGTGCCAGCAGCCCTCCGGGGGGACGAACAGATACGCAGTATTTT.

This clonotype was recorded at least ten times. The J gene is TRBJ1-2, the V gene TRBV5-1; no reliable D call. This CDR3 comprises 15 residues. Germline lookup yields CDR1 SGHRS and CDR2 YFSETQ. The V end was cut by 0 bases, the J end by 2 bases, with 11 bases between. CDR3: CASSLDPTLNYGYTF. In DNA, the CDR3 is TGCGCCAGCAGCTTGGATCCTACCCTCAACTATGGCTACACCTTC. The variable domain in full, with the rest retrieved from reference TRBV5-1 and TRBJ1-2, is KAGVTQTPRYLIKTRGQQVTLSCSPISGHRSVSWYQQTPGQGLQFLFEYFSETQRNKGNFPGRFSGRQFSNSRSEMNVSTLELGDSALYLCASSLDPTLNYGYTFGSGTRLTVV.

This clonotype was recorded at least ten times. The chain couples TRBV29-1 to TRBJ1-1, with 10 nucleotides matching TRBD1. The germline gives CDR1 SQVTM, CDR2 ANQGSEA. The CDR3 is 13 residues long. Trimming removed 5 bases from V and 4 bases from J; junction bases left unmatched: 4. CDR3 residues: CSVSGTGATEAFF. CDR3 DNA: TGCAGCGTTTCCGGGACAGGGGCCACTGAAGCTTTCTTT.

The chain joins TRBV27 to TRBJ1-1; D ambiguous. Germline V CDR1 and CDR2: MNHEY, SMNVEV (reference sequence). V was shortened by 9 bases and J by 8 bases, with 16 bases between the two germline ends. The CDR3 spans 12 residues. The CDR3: CASVDFWREAFF. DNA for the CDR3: TGTGCCAGTGTGGACTTCTGGAGGGAAGCTTTCTTT.

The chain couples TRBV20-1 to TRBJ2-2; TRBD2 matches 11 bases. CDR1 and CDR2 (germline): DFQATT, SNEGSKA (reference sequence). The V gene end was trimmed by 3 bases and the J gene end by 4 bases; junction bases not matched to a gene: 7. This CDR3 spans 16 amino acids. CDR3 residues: CSASTSGGLTTGELFF. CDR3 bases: TGCAGTGCTAGTACTAGCGGGGGCCTCACCACCGGGGAGCTGTTTTTT.

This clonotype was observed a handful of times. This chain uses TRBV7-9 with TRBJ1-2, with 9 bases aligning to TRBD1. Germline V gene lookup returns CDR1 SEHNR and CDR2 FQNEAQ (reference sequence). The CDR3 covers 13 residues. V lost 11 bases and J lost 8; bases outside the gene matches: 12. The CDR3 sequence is CASSNRGLGGYTF. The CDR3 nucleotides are TGTGCCTCCTCTAACAGGGGGCTAGGGGGCTACACCTTC.

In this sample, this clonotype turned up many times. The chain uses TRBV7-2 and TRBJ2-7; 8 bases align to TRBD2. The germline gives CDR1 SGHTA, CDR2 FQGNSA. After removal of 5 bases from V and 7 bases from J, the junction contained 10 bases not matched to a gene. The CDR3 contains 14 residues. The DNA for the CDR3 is TGTGCCAGCAGCACTCGACTAGCGACTGGGGAGCAGTACTTC. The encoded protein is CASSTRLATGEQYF.

CDR3 sequence: CASSQGRVRQPQHF. As DNA, the CDR3 is TGTGCCAGCAGCCAAGGCCGGGTTAGGCAGCCCCAGCATTTT. The chain links TRBV3-1 to TRBJ1-5, with D unclear. CDR1 and CDR2 (germline): LGHDT, YNNKEL (reference sequence). Trimming removed 1 base at V and 7 bases at J, with 11 bases between. The CDR3 is 14 residues long.

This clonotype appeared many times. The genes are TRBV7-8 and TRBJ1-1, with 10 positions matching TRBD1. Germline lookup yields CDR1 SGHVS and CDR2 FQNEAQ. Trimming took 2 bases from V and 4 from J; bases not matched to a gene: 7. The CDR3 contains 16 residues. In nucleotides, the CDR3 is TGTGCCAGCAGCTTAAAGAGGGACAGGGGACGCACTGAAGCTTTCTTT. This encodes CASSLKRDRGRTEAFF.

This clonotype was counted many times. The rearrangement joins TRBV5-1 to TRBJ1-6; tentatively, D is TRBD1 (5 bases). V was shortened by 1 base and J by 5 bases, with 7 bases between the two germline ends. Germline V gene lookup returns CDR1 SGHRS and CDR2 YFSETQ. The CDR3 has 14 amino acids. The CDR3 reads CASSLQGHNSPLHF. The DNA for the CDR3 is TGCGCCAGCAGCTTGCAGGGCCATAATTCACCCCTCCACTTT.

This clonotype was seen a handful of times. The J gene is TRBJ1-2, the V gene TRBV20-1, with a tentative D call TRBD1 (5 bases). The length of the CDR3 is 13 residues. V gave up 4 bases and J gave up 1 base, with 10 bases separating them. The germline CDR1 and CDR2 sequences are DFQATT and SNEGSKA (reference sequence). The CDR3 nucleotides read TGCAGTGCTATCCCGGGGGGTAACTATGGCTACACCTTC. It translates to CSAIPGGNYGYTF.

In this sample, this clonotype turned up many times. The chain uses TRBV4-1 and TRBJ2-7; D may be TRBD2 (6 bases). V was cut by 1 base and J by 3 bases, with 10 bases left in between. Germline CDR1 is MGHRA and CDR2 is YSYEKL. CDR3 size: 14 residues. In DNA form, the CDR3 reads TGCGCCAGCAGCCAAGGGTTGCGGGGCTACGAGCAGTACTTC. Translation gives CASSQGLRGYEQYF.